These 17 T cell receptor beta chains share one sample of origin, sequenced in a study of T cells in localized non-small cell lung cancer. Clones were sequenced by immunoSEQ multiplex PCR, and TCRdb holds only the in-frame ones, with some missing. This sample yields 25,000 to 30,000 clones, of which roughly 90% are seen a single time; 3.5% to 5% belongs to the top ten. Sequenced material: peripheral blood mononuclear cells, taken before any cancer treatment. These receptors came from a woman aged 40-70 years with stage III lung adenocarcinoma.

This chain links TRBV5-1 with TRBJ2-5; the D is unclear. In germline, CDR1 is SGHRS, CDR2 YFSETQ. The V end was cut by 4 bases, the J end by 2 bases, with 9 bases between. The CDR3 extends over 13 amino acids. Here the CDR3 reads CASSPGPQETQYF. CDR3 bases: TGCGCCAGCAGCCCCGGGCCTCAAGAGACCCAGTACTTC.

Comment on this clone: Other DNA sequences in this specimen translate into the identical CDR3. CDR3 nucleotide sequence: TGTGCCAGCAGCATTAGTTCGAACACCGGGGAGCTGTTTTTT. Residues: CASSISSNTGELFF. The chain joins TRBV7-3 to TRBJ2-2; no firm D call. CDR1 is SGHTA, CDR2 FQGTGA, per germline. This CDR3 spans 14 amino acids. The V gene lost 5 bases and the J gene lost 0 bases, with 7 bases spanning the gap.

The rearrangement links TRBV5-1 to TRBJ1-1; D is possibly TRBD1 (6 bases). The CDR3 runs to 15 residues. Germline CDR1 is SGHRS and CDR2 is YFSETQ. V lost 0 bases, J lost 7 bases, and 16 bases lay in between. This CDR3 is CASSLAVGAKREAFF. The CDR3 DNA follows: TGCGCCAGCAGCTTGGCCGTGGGGGCAAAACGTGAAGCTTTCTTT.

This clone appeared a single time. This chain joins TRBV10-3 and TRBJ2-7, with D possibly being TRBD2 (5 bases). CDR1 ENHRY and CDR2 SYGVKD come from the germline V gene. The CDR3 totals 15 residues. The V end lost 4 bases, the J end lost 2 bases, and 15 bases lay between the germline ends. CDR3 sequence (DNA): TGTGCCATCAGTGTTGGGAGTACCTCAACCTACGAGCAGTACTTC. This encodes CAISVGSTSTYEQYF.

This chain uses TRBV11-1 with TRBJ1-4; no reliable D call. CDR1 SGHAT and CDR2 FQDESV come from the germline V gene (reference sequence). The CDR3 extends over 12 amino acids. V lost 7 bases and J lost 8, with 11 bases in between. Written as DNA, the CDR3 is TGTGCCAGCAACATTGGTAAGGAAAAACTGTTTTTT. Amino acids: CASNIGKEKLFF.

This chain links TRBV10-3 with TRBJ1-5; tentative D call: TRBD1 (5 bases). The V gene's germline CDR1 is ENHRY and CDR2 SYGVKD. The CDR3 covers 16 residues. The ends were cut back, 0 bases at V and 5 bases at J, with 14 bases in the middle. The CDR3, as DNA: TGTGCCATCAGTGAGTCGTCGGCAGGAGGGGATCAGCCCCAGCATTTT. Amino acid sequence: CAISESSAGGDQPQHF.

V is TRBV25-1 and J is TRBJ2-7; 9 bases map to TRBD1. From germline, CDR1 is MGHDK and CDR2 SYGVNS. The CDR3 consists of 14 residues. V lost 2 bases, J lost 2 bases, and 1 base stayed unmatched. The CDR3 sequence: CASSEGQGTYEQYF. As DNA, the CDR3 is TGTGCCAGCAGTGAAGGACAGGGGACCTACGAGCAGTACTTC.

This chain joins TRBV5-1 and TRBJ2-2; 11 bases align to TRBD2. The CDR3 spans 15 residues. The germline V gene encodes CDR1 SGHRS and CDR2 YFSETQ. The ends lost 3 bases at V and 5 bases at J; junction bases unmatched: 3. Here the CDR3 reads CASSSASGGTGELFF. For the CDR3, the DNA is TGCGCCAGCAGCTCTGCTAGCGGGGGGACCGGGGAGCTGTTTTTT.

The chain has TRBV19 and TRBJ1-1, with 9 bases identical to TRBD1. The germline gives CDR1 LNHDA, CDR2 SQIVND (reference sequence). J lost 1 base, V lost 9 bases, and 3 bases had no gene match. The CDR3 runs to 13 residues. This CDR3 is CASWDRANTEAFF. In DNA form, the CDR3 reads TGTGCCAGCTGGGACAGGGCGAACACTGAAGCTTTCTTT.

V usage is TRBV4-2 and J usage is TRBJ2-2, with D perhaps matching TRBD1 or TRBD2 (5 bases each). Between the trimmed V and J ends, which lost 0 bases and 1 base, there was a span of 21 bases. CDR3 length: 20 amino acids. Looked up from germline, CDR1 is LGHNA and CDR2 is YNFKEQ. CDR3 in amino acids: CASSQETPLVGTMNTGELFF. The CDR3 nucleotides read TGTGCCAGCAGCCAAGAAACCCCCCTAGTGGGGACGATGAACACCGGGGAGCTGTTTTTT.

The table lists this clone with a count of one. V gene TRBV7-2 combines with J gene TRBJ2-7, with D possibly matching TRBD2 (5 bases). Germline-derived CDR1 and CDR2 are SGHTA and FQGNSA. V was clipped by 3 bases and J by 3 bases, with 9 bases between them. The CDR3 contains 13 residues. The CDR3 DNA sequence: TGTGCCAGCAGCTTCGGCGGGTTCTACGAGCAGTACTTC. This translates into CASSFGGFYEQYF.

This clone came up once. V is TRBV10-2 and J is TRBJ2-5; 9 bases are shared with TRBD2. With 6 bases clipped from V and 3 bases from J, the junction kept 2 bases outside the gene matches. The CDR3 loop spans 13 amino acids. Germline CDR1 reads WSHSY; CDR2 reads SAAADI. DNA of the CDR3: TGCGCCAGCAGGTTAGCGGGGGAAGAGACCCAGTACTTC. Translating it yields CASRLAGEETQYF.

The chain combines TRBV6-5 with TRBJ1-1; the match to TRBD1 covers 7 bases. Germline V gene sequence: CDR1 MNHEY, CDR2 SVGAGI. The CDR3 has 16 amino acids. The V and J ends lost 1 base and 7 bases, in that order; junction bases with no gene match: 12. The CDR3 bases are TGTGCCAGCAGTTACTACTCCCCGGGACAGCCTAATGAAGCTTTCTTT. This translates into CASSYYSPGQPNEAFF.

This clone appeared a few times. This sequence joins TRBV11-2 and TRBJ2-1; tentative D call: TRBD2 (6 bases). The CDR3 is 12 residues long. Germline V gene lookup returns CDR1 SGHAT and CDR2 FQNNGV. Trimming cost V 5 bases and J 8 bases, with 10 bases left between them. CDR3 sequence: CASSQEGHEQFF. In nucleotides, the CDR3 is TGTGCCAGCAGCCAGGAGGGCCATGAGCAGTTCTTC.

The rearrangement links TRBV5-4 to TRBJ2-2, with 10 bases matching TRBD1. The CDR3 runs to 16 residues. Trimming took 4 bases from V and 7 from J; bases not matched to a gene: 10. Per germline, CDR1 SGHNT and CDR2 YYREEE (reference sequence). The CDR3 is CASSHPGQGSHGELFF. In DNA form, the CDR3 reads TGTGCCAGCAGCCACCCGGGACAGGGGTCGCACGGGGAGCTGTTTTTT.

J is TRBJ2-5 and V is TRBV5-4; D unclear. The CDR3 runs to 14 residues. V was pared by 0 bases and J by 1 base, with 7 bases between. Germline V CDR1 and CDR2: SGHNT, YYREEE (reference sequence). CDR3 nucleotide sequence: TGTGCCAGCAGCTTGGGACACCTCCAAGAGACCCAGTACTTC. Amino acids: CASSLGHLQETQYF.

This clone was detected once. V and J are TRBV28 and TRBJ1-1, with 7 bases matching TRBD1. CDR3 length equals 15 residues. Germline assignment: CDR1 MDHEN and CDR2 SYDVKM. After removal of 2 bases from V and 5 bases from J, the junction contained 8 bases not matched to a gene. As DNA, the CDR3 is TGTGCCAGCAGTTTAAGTCCCTTACAGGGGACTGAAGCTTTCTTT. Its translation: CASSLSPLQGTEAFF.